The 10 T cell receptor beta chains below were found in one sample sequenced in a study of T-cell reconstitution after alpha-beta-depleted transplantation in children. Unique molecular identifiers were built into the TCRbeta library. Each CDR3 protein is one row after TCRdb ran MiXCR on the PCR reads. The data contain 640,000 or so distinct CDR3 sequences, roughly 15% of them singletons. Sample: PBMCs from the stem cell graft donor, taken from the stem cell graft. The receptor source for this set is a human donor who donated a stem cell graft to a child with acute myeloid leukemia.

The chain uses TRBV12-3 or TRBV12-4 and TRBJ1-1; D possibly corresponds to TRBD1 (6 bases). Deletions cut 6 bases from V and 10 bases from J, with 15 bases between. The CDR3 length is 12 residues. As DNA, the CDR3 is TGTGCCAGCAGCTACCCGGGGGCGGGAGCTTTCTTT. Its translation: CASSYPGAGAFF.

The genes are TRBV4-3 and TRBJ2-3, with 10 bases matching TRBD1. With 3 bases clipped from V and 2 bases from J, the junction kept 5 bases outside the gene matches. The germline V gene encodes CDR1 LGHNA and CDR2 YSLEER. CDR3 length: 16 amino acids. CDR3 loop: CASSQAGTGVTDTQYF. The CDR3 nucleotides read TGCGCCAGCAGCCAGGCCGGGACAGGGGTCACAGATACGCAGTATTTT.

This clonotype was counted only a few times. Here the CDR3 reads CASSPGLLGPSEQYF. CDR3 in DNA: TGTGCCAGCAGTCCGGGACTGCTCGGCCCTTCCGAGCAGTACTTC. The rearrangement links TRBV7-2 to TRBJ2-7; D perhaps matches TRBD2 (6 bases). Looked up from germline, CDR1 is SGHTA and CDR2 is FQGNSA. Between the trimmed V and J ends, which lost 6 bases and 6 bases, there was a span of 21 bases. This CDR3 is 15 amino acids long.

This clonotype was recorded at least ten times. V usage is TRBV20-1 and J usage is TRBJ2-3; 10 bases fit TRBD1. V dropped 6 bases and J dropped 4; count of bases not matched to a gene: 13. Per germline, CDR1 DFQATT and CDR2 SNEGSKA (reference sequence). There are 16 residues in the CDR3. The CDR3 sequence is CSAMTPGQGTSDTQYF. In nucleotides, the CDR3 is TGCAGTGCGATGACTCCGGGACAGGGGACATCAGATACGCAGTATTTT.

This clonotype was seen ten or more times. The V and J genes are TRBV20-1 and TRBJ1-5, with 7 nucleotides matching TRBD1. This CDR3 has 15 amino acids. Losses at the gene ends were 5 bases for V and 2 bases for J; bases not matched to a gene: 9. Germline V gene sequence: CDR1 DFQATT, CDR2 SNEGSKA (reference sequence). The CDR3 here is CSAFQGGAGNQPQHF. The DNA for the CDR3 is TGCAGTGCTTTCCAAGGGGGCGCGGGCAATCAGCCCCAGCATTTT.

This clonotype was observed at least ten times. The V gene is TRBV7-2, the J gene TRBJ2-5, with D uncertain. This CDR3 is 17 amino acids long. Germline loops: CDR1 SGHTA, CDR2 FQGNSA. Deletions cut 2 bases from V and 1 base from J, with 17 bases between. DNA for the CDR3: TGTGCCAGCAGCTTATCCCCCATGGTAGCCTCCCAAGAGACCCAGTACTTC. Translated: CASSLSPMVASQETQYF.

The CDR3 spells CASSSTSGKGYTF. The CDR3, as DNA: TGTGCCAGCAGCTCCACGTCAGGGAAAGGCTACACCTTC. This sequence joins TRBV7-2 and TRBJ1-2; D may be TRBD1 (5 bases). The CDR3 runs 13 residues. CDR1 is SGHTA, CDR2 FQGNSA, per germline. V was clipped by 4 bases and J by 8 bases, with 14 bases between them.

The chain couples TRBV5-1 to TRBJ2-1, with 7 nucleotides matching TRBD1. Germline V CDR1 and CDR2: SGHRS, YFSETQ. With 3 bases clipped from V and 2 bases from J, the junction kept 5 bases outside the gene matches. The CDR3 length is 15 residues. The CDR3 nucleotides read TGCGCCAGCAGCTCGGGACAGAGTCCCTACAATGAGCAGTTCTTC. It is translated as CASSSGQSPYNEQFF.

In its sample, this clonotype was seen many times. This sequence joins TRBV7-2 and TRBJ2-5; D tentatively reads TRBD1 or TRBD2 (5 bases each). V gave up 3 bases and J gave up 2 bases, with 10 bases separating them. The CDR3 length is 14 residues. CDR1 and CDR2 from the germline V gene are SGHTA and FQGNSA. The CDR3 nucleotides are TGTGCCAGCAGCTTCCCGGGGCGGCAAGAGACCCAGTACTTC. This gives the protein CASSFPGRQETQYF.

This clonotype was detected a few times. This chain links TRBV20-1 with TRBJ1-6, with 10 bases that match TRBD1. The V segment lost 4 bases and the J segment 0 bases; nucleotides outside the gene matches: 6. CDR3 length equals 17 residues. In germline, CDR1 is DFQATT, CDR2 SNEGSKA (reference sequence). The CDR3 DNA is TGCAGTGCTACGACAGGGGGCGAAGACTCCTATAATTCACCCCTCCACTTT. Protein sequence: CSATTGGEDSYNSPLHF.